This T cell receptor beta chain comes out of a study of cytomegalovirus exposure and HLA in healthy donors. Concerning this clone itself: Its antigen remains unidentified.

Germline CDR1 is GTSNPN and CDR2 is SVGIG (reference sequence). The CDR3 has 12 residues. The V segment lost 4 bases and the J segment 6 bases; nucleotides outside the gene matches: 3. Study-wide findings and caveats: Through in vitro validation, a few CMV-associated chains were shown to be specific for CMV antigens.

60 Vbeta and 13 Jbeta primers were used in PCR. As processed by the authors: In a later analysis, approximately 80 million unique TCR beta chains included roughly 11 million shared by two or more donors. Using immunoSEQ multiplex PCR, the repertoire was profiled, and TCRdb retains in-frame clones only, with some absent. The D gene and trimming were derived from the DNA, and the V and J assignments and clone size from that table. This sample has roughly 70,000 clones; around three quarters occur once, and the top ten carry 6.3%. The sequence was obtained from a middle-aged man in good health and CMV-seronegative. The source material was PBMCs. The chain is built from TRBV30 and TRBJ1-5; 7 positions agree with TRBD1. CDR3 amino acids: CAWTRQGQPQHF. CDR3 nucleotide sequence: TGTGCCTGGACCAGACAGGGTCAGCCCCAGCATTTT.